These T cell receptor beta chains were read from a single sample in a study of blood T cell repertoires in COVID-19. The protocol was immunoSEQ multiplex PCR, while the TCRdb copy is restricted to in-frame clones and leaves out a portion. The sample shows 210,000 or so clones, about 90% of them seen only once. The source material was peripheral blood. Receptors were obtained from a man aged 25-40 years with acute or convalescent COVID-19. Each CDR3 is given with its conserved first and last residue. D genes are given only for firm matches. Rows give clone size only sometimes, using once, few, many, or a class for an expanded clone.

.	TRBV23-1	.	TRBJ1-2	TGCGCCAGCAGTCAACTCCCGTCGGGGGACGAGCAAGATGGCTACACCTTC	CASSQLPSGDEQDGYTF
.	TRBV30	.	TRBJ1-5	TGTGCCTGGAGCCATGGAGGCGATCAGCCCCAGCATTTT	CAWSHGGDQPQHF
.	TRBV6-5	once	TRBJ2-7	TGTGCCAGCAGTTACTCCTACAGGGCCCACGAGCAGTACTTC	CASSYSYRAHEQYF
TRBD1	TRBV7-8	.	TRBJ1-1	TGTGCCAGCAGCTTGGGGAACAGGGGCGTTCAAACTGAAGCTTTCTTT	CASSLGNRGVQTEAFF
.	TRBV7-2	.	TRBJ2-1	TGTGCCAGCAGCTTAGCAGGAGGCTATGAGCAGTTCTTC	CASSLAGGYEQFF
.	TRBV4-1	.	TRBJ1-1	TGCGCCAGCAGCCAGAGAACAGAAGGGGCCGACACTGAAGCTTTCTTT	CASSQRTEGADTEAFF
.	TRBV4-2	once	TRBJ1-1	TGTGCCAGCAGCCAGTCCCAGCAGGGGAACACTGAAGCTTTCTTT	CASSQSQQGNTEAFF
.	TRBV7-4	.	TRBJ1-2	TGTGCCAGCAGCTTATCCACAGTTCCCCTTTATGGCTACACCTTC	CASSLSTVPLYGYTF
.	TRBV28	.	TRBJ1-5	TGTGCCAGCAGACCCAGGGGCTTTCAGCCCCAGCATTTT	CASRPRGFQPQHF
.	TRBV5-1	.	TRBJ2-1	TGCGCCAGCAGCCCCCCTCCGGGACACCAAGACAATGAGCAGTTCTTC	CASSPPPGHQDNEQFF
.	TRBV19	.	TRBJ2-1	TGTGCCAGTAGTACGGGGTACAATGAGCAGTTCTTC	CASSTGYNEQFF
TRBD2	TRBV13	.	TRBJ2-1	TGTGCCAGCAGCCCCGGACTAGCGTACAACAATGAGCAGTTCTTC	CASSPGLAYNNEQFF
.	TRBV6-6	.	TRBJ1-5	TGTGCCAGCAGTTACTGGCAGGGACTAAGCAATCAGCCCCAGCATTTT	CASSYWQGLSNQPQHF
TRBD1	TRBV5-1	.	TRBJ1-1	TGCGCCAGCAAGGGACAGGGGGCCCTGGGAACTGAAGCTTTCTTT	CASKGQGALGTEAFF
.	TRBV28	.	TRBJ2-1	TGTGCCAGCAGTCTGGGTGGGAGTAAGTATGAGCAGTTCTTC	CASSLGGSKYEQFF
TRBD1	TRBV7-2	.	TRBJ2-7	TGTGCCAGCAGCTTAATGACAGGGGCGTACGAGCAGTACTTC	CASSLMTGAYEQYF
TRBD1	TRBV5-5	.	TRBJ1-5	TGTGCCAGCAGCTTGGCCTCGGGACAGGGGTTAGGGCCCCAGCATTTT	CASSLASGQGLGPQHF
.	TRBV28	.	TRBJ2-5	TGTGCCAGCACCTTGGTACGGGTGCCTCCCCGGACCCAGTACTTC	CASTLVRVPPRTQYF
.	TRBV7-2	.	TRBJ1-1	TGTGCCAGCAGCCCGGCGGGAGGGTTCGCTGAAGCTTTCTTT	CASSPAGGFAEAFF
.	TRBV7-3	few	TRBJ2-6	TGTGCCAGCAGCTTAACAGGGAGCGCCTCTGGGGCCAACGTCCTGACTTTC	CASSLTGSASGANVLTF
.	TRBV12-5	.	TRBJ2-1	TGTGCTAGTGGTTTACGGTTGGATGAGCAGTTCTTC	CASGLRLDEQFF
.	TRBV6-5	.	TRBJ1-2	TGTGCCAGCAGTCACCTCGAGACTTCGGACTATGGCTACACCTTC	CASSHLETSDYGYTF
.	TRBV2	.	TRBJ2-3	TGTGCCAGCATGACAACTAGCACAGATACGCAGTATTTT	CASMTTSTDTQYF
.	TRBV5-1	.	TRBJ2-7	TGCGCCAGCAGCACTCCTCGGGGTAGTATAACCTACGAGCAGTACTTC	CASSTPRGSITYEQYF
.	TRBV5-6	.	TRBJ2-3	TGTGCCAGCAGCACCGGGACACGCACAGATACGCAGTATTTT	CASSTGTRTDTQYF
.	TRBV3-1/TRBV3-2	.	TRBJ1-2	TGTGCCAGCAGCCGACTCGGGGGTCTCTATGGCTACACCTTC	CASSRLGGLYGYTF
.	TRBV18	.	TRBJ2-7	TGTGCCAGCTCACCGAGTAGTTCCTACGAGCAGTACTTC	CASSPSSSYEQYF
.	TRBV24-1	.	TRBJ2-7	TGTGCCACCAGTAGGGGATCCTACGAGCAGTACTTC	CATSRGSYEQYF
.	TRBV4-1	.	TRBJ2-7	TGCGCCAGCAGCCAAGGAAACGGCTACGAGCAGTACTTC	CASSQGNGYEQYF
TRBD1	TRBV5-1	.	TRBJ2-7	TGCGCCAGCAGGACAGGGGGAAACGAGCAGTACTTC	CASRTGGNEQYF
TRBD1	TRBV27	.	TRBJ2-7	TGTGCCAGCAGCAGTTGGACAGGGACCAACGAGCAGTACTTC	CASSSWTGTNEQYF
TRBD1	TRBV3-1/TRBV3-2	.	TRBJ2-7	TGTGCCAGCAGCCTCGGGGTGGCAGGGGGCTACGAGCAGTACTTC	CASSLGVAGGYEQYF
TRBD1	TRBV5-1	.	TRBJ2-5	TGCGCCAGCAGCTTGTCTACAGGGGGTTCAGAGACCCAGTACTTC	CASSLSTGGSETQYF
.	TRBV9	few	TRBJ1-1	TGTGCCAGCAGCGCCCCTTCCGGGAACACTGAAGCTTTCTTT	CASSAPSGNTEAFF
TRBD2	TRBV7-3	.	TRBJ2-7	TGTGCCAGCGCACTAGCGGGAGGCCAAAATTACGAGCAGTACTTC	CASALAGGQNYEQYF
TRBD2	TRBV24-1	.	TRBJ2-1	TGTGCCACCAGTAGCGGGAGGAGCTCCTACAATGAGCAGTTCTTC	CATSSGRSSYNEQFF
.	TRBV28	.	TRBJ1-5	TGTGCCAGCAGTTTATCCGGGGGCAATCAGCCCCAGCATTTT	CASSLSGGNQPQHF
.	TRBV19	.	TRBJ1-1	TGTGCCAGTAGTATGGGTAGGGGGACTGAAGCTTTCTTT	CASSMGRGTEAFF
.	TRBV6-5	.	TRBJ1-6	TGTGCCAGCAGTTACTCTCCTGACAGGAGCGCTTCACCCCTCCACTTT	CASSYSPDRSASPLHF
TRBD1	TRBV27	.	TRBJ2-7	TGTGCCTCAGGACAGGGGATGGGTCTAGGGCAGTACTTC	CASGQGMGLGQYF
.	TRBV12-5	.	TRBJ1-1	TGTGCTAGTGGTTTGGTATCAAGGGGTATAACCCTTCTGAACACTGAAGCTTTCTTT	CASGLVSRGITLLNTEAFF
TRBD1	TRBV28	.	TRBJ1-1	TGTGCCAGCAGTCCCGCGGGACAGGGGAACACTGAAGCTTTCTTT	CASSPAGQGNTEAFF
TRBD1	TRBV9	.	TRBJ2-4	TGTGCCAGCAGCGCGGGACAGGGGGCTCGATTGGGCAAAAACATTCAGTACTTC	CASSAGQGARLGKNIQYF
.	TRBV7-9	.	TRBJ2-1	TGTGCCAGCCGCCTCAGGGGGTCGGGGGCCATCTACAATGAGCAGTTCTTC	CASRLRGSGAIYNEQFF
.	TRBV4-1	.	TRBJ1-1	TGCGCCAGCAGCCAAGGGCAGGGGAATTTCATCGGGGCTTTCTTT	CASSQGQGNFIGAFF
TRBD1	TRBV28	.	TRBJ2-7	TGTGCCAGCAGTTTCTATTGGTCTGGACAGGGGTCCTACGAGCAGTACTTC	CASSFYWSGQGSYEQYF